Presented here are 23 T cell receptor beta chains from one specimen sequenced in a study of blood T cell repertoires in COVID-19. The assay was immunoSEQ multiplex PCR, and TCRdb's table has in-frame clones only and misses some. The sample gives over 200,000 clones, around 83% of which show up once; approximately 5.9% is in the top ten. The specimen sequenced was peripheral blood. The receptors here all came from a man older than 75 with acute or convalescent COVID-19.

DNA of the CDR3: TGTGCCACCAGTGACCACGGACTAGCGGAGCCTACGCAGTATTTT. It codes for CATSDHGLAEPTQYF. The V call is TRBV24-1, the J call TRBJ2-3, with 10 nucleotides matching TRBD2. Germline V CDR1 and CDR2: KGHDR, SFDVKD. The CDR3 sequence is 15 residues long. V trimming: 4 bases; J trimming: 8 bases; junction bases outside the gene matches: 8.

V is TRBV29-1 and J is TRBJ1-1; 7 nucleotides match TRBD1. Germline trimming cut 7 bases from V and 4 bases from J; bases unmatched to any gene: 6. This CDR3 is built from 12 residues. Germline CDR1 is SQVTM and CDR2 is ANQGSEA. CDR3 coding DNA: TGCAGCGACCGACAGGGAAGCACTGAAGCTTTCTTT. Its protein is CSDRQGSTEAFF. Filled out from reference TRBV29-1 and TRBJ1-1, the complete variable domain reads SAVISQKPSRDICQRGTSLTIQCQVDSQVTMMFWYRQQPGQSLTLIATANQGSEATYESGFVIDKFPISRPNLTFSTLTVSNMSPEDSSIYLCSDRQGSTEAFFGQGTRLTVV.

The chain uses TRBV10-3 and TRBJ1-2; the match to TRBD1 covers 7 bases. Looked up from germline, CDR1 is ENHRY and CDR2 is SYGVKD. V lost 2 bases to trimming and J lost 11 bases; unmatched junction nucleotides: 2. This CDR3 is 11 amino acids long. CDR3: CAISEGTAYTF. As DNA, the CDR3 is TGTGCCATCAGTGAGGGGACAGCGTACACCTTC.

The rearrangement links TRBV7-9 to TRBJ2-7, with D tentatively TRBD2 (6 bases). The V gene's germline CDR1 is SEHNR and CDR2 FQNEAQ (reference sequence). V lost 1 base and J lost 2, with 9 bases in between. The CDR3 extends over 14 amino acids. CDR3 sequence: CASSLGGGPYEQYF. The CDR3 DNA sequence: TGTGCCAGCAGCTTAGGAGGAGGGCCCTACGAGCAGTACTTC.

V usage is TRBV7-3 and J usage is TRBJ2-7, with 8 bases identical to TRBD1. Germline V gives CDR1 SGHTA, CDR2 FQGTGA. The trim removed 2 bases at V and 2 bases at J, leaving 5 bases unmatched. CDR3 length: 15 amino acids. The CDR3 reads CASSLGQGITYEQYF. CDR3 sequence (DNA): TGTGCCAGCAGCTTAGGACAGGGAATCACCTACGAGCAGTACTTC.

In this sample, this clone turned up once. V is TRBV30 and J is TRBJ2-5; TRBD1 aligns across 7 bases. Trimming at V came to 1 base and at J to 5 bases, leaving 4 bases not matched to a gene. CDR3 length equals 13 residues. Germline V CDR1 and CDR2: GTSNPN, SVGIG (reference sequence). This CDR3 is CAWSGFRGETQYF. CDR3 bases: TGTGCCTGGAGTGGGTTCAGGGGGGAGACCCAGTACTTC.

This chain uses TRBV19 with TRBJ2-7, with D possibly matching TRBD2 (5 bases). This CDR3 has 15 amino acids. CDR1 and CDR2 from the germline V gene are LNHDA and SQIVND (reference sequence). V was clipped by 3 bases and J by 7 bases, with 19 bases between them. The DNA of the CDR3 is TGTGCCAGTAGTATCAAGACGGGGATTTTGGGGGAGCAGTACTTC. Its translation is CASSIKTGILGEQYF. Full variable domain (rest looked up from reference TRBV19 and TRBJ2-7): DGGITQSPKYLFRKEGQNVTLSCEQNLNHDAMYWYRQDPGQGLRLIYYSQIVNDFQKGDIAEGYSVSREKKESFPLTVTSAQKNPTAFYLCASSIKTGILGEQYFGPGTRLTVT.

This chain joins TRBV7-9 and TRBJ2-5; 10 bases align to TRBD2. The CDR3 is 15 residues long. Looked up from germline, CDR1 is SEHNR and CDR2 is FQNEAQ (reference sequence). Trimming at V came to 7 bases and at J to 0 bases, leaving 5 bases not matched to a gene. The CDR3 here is CASILTSGYQETQYF. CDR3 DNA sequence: TGTGCCAGCATCCTGACTAGCGGGTACCAAGAGACCCAGTACTTC.

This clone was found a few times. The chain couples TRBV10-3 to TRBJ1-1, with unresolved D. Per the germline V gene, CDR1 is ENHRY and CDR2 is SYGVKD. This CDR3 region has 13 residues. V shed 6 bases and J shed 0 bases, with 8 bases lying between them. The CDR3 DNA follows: TGTGCCATCAGCCCGGGGATGAACACTGAAGCTTTCTTT. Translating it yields CAISPGMNTEAFF.

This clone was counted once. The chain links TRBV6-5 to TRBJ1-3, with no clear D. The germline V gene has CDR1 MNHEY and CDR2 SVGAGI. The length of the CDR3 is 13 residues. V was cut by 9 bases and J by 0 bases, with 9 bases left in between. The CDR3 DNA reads TGTGCCAGTATGAGGGACTCTGGAAACACCATATATTTT. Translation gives CASMRDSGNTIYF.

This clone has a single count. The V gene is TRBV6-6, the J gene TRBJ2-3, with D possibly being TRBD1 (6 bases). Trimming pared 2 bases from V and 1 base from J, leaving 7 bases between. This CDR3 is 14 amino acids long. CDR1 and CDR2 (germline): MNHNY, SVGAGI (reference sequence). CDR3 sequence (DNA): TGTGCCAGCAGTTACCGACAGGGCACAGATACGCAGTATTTT. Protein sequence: CASSYRQGTDTQYF.

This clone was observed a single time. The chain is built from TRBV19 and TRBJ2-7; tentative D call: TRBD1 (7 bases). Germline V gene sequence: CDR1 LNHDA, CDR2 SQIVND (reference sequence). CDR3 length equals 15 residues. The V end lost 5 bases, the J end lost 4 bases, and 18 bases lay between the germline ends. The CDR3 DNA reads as TGTGCCAGTAGTGGGGGGCTACAGGGGAGTTACGAGCAGTACTTC. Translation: CASSGGLQGSYEQYF.

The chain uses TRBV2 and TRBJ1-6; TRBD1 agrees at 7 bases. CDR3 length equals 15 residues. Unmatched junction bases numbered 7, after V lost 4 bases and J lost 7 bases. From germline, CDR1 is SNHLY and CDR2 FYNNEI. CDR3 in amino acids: CASSALGQSNSPLHF. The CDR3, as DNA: TGTGCCAGCAGTGCCTTGGGACAGTCCAATTCACCCCTCCACTTT.

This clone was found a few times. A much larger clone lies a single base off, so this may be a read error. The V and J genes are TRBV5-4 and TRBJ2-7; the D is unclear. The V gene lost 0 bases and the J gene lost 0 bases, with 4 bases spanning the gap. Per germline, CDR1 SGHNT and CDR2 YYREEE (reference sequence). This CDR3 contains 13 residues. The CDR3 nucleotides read TGTGCCAGCAGCTTGGAGAGCTCCTACGAGCAGTACTTC. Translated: CASSLESSYEQYF.

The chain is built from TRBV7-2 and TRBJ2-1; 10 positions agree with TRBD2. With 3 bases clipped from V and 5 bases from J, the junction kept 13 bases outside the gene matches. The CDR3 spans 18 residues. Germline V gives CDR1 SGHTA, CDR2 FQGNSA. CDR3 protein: CASSLFSGGRGSNNEQFF. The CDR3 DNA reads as TGTGCCAGCAGCTTGTTTAGCGGGGGGCGGGGATCTAACAATGAGCAGTTCTTC.

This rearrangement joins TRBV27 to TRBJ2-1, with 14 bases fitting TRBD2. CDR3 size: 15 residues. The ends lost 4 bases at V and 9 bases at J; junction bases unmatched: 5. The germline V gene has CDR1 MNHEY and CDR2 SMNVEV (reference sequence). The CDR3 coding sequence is TGTGCCAGCAGTTCGACTAGCGGGAGGGCCAGTGAGCAGTTCTTC. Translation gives CASSSTSGRASEQFF.

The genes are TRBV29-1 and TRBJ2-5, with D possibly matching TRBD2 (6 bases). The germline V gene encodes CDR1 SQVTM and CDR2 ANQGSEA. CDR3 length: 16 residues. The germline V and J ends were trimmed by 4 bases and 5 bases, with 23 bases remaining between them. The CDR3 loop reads CSVVPGLAMAGETQYF. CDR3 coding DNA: TGCAGCGTTGTTCCTGGGCTAGCGATGGCTGGGGAGACCCAGTACTTC.

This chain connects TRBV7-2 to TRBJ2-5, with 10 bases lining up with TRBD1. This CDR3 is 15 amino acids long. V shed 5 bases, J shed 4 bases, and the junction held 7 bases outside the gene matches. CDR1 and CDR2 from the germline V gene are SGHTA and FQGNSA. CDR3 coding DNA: TGTGCCAGCAGCCTGACAGGGGGCCTTATAGAGACCCAGTACTTC. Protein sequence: CASSLTGGLIETQYF. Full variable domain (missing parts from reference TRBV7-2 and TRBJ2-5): GAGVSQSPSNKVTEKGKDVELRCDPISGHTALYWYRQSLGQGLEFLIYFQGNSAPDKSGLPSDRFSAERTGGSVSTLTIQRTQQEDSAVYLCASSLTGGLIETQYFGPGTRLLVL.

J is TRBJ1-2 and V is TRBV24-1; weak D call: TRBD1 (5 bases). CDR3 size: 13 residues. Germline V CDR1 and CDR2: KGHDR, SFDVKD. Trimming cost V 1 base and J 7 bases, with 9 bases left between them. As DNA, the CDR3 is TGTGCCACCAGTGATTTCACAGGCTCTGGCTACACCTTC. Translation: CATSDFTGSGYTF.

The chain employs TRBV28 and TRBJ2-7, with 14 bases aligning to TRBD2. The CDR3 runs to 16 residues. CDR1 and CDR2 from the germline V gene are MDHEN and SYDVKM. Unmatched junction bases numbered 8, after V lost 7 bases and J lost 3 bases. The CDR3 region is CASKPSGTSGSYEQYF. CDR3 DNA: TGTGCCAGCAAACCCTCCGGGACTAGCGGGAGCTACGAGCAGTACTTC.

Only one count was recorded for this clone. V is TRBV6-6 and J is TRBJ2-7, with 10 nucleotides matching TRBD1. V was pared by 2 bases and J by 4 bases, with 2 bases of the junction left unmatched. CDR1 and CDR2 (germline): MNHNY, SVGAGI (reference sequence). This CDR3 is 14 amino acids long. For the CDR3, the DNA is TGTGCCAGCAGTTACGGGACAGGGGTTTACGAGCAGTACTTC. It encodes CASSYGTGVYEQYF.

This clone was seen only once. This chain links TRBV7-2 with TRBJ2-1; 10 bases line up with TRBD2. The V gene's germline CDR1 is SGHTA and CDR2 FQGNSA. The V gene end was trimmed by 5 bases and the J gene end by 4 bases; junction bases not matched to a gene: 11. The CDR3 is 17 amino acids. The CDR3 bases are TGTGCCAGCAGCCCTTCCCGGTGGACTAGCGGTTACAATGAGCAGTTCTTC. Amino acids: CASSPSRWTSGYNEQFF.

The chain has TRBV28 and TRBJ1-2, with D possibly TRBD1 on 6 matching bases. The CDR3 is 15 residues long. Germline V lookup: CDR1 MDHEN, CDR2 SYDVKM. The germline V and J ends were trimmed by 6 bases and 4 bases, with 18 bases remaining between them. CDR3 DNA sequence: TGTGCCAGCAGGGTGGGGGCGGAATTCGCCTATGGCTACACCTTC. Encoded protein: CASRVGAEFAYGYTF.